Detailed here is one TCR beta chain. This sample was taken from a study of blood T cell repertoires in COVID-19. The overall study: PBMCs, B-cell-depleted T cells, or T cells were the source of the cDNA or gDNA that made up the material.

Under the authors' procedure: Researchers report that nucleated cell counts were estimated from reference gene primer amplification. Sequencing used immunoSEQ multiplex PCR; TCRdb keeps in-frame clones, though not all of them. V and J calls and clone size come straight from that table; D and trimming were deduced from the DNA. The sample has hundreds of thousands of clones; roughly nine tenths are singletons. Seattle cases were enrolled at active infection and followed longitudinally. Trimming removed 5 bases from V and 5 bases from J; junction bases left unmatched: 18. Germline V gene data show CDR1 as LNHDA and CDR2 as SQIVND (reference sequence). This CDR3 has 19 amino acids.

The chain links TRBV19 to TRBJ2-2; 9 bases match TRBD2. The receptor's source is a woman younger than 45 with COVID-19, enrolled during active disease. Sequenced: peripheral blood. The CDR3 DNA sequence: TGTGCCAGTAGTGGACCTTGGGCGGGAGGGCCCTCGAGGACCGGGGAGCTGTTTTTT. This sequence encodes CASSGPWAGGPSRTGELFF.